This record covers a single TCR beta chain. Its specificity is not known. This may arise from a read error, as a much more abundant clone is one base away. The CDR3 end shows no conserved phenylalanine or tryptophan, and so a read error is likely. This CDR3 has 13 amino acids. The V gene end was trimmed by 6 bases and the J gene end by 4 bases; junction bases not matched to a gene: 5. From germline, CDR1 is ENHRY and CDR2 SYGVKD. The data were taken from a study of CD8 T cells in ankylosing spondylitis. The authors made TCR beta libraries by quantitative 5'-RACE with molecular barcodes. MiXCR, run by TCRdb on the 5' RACE reads, gives a single entry per CDR3 protein. The sample lists 150,000 to 200,000 distinct CDR3 sequences, 13% occurring once. Study-wide results and caveats: The authors found the disease-linked clones to be CD8+ and relatively rare in peripheral blood. There were earlier reports of some motif variants in reactive arthritis synovial fluid and blood. Reportedly, significant enrichment of disease-linked clones occurred in matched ankylosing spondylitis synovial fluid.

The chain joins TRBV10-3 to TRBJ1-2; 7 nucleotides align to TRBD1. The receptor was isolated from a female donor with ankylosing spondylitis or in good health (not recorded which). Sequenced: blood, either unsorted or a sorted T cell fraction (not recorded which). The CDR3, as DNA: TGTGCCATCAGCGAGACAGGGAGCTATGGCTACACCTAC. Protein: CAISETGSYGYTY.